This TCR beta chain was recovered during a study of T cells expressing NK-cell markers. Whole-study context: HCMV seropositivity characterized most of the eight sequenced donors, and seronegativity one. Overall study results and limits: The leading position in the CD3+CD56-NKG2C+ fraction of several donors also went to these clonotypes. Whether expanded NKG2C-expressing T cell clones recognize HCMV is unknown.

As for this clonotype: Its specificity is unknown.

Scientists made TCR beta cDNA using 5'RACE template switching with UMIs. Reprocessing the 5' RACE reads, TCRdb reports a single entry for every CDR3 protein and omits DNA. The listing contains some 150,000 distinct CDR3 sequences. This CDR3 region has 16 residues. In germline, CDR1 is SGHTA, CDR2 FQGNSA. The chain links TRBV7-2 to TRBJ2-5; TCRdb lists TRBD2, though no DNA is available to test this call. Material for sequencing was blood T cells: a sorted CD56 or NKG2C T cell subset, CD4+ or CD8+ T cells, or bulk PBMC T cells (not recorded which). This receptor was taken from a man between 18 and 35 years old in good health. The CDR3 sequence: CASSLAERGYQETQYF. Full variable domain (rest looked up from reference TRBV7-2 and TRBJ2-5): GAGVSQSPSNKVTEKGKDVELRCDPISGHTALYWYRQSLGQGLEFLIYFQGNSAPDKSGLPSDRFSAERTGGSVSTLTIQRTQQEDSAVYLCASSLAERGYQETQYFGPGTRLLVL.